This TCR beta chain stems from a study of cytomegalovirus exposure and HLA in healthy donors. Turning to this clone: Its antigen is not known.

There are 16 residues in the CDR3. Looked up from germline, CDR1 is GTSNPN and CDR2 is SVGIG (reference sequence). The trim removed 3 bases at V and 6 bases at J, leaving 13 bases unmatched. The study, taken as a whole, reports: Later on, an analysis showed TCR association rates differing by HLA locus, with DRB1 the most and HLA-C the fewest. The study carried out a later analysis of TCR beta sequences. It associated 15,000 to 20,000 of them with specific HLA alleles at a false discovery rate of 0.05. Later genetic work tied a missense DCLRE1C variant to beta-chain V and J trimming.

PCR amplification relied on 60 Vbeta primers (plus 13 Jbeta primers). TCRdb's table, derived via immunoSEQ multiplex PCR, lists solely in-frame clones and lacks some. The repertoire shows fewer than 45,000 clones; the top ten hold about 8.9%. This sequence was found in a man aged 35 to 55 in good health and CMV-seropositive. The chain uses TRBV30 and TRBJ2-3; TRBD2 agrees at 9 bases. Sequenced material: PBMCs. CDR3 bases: TGTGCCTGGAGACCGAGGAGTAGCGGGAGAAGGGATACGCAGTATTTT. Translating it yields CAWRPRSSGRRDTQYF.